What follows are 16 T cell receptor beta chains derived from one specimen sequenced in a study of graft-versus-host responses after intestinal transplantation. Generated by immunoSEQ multiplex PCR, the TCRdb table keeps only in-frame clones and is missing some. The data show more than 1,500 clones, about 86% seen once. Processing of graft tissue released intraepithelial and lamina propria lymphocytes. Specimen: ileum tissue, collected 65 to 70 days after transplant. The receptors originated from a human patient who received an intestinal transplant, so some T cells may come from the graft donor.

V gene TRBV30 combines with J gene TRBJ2-7; TRBD2 matches 13 bases. With V trimmed by 5 bases and J by 6 bases, 13 bases remained unmatched. Germline V CDR1 and CDR2: GTSNPN, SVGIG (reference sequence). This CDR3 contains 16 residues. CDR3 sequence (DNA): TGTGCCTGGGAAGGTGTTAACGGACTAGCGGGAGCCGAGCAGTACTTC. Protein sequence: CAWEGVNGLAGAEQYF.

V is TRBV28 and J is TRBJ2-3; 10 nucleotides line up with TRBD2. With 5 bases clipped from V and 2 bases from J, the junction kept 7 bases outside the gene matches. CDR1 MDHEN and CDR2 SYDVKM come from the germline V gene. The CDR3 extends over 16 amino acids. CDR3 DNA sequence: TGTGCCAGCAGTCCGAGAACTAGCGGGGTCACAGATACGCAGTATTTT. Amino acid sequence: CASSPRTSGVTDTQYF. Full variable domain (remainder filled in from reference TRBV28 and TRBJ2-3): DVKVTQSSRYLVKRTGEKVFLECVQDMDHENMFWYRQDPGLGLRLIYFSYDVKMKEKGDIPEGYSVSREKKERFSLILESASTNQTSMYLCASSPRTSGVTDTQYFGPGTRLTVL.

The genes are TRBV27 and TRBJ2-7; D is possibly TRBD1 or TRBD2 (6 bases each). The V end lost 5 bases, the J end lost 2 bases, and 19 bases lay between the germline ends. Germline CDR1 reads MNHEY; CDR2 reads SMNVEV (reference sequence). The CDR3 consists of 16 residues. As DNA, the CDR3 is TGTGCCAGCAGTCTCCGAGGGGGGTCGTTCACCTACGAGCAGTACTTC. Translating gives CASSLRGGSFTYEQYF.

V usage is TRBV4-1 and J usage is TRBJ1-2; D possibly corresponds to TRBD1 (5 bases). The CDR3 is 15 residues long. V dropped 1 base and J dropped 0 bases, with 9 bases sitting between them. Germline assignment: CDR1 MGHRA and CDR2 YSYEKL. This chain's CDR3 is CASSQAVTANYGYTF. CDR3 bases: TGCGCCAGCAGCCAAGCCGTGACAGCTAACTATGGCTACACCTTC.

This clone was seen only once. The chain couples TRBV5-1 to TRBJ1-2; no definite D call. The V end lost 4 bases, the J end lost 2 bases, and 12 bases lay between the germline ends. The CDR3 has 14 amino acids. The germline V gene encodes CDR1 SGHRS and CDR2 YFSETQ. The CDR3 DNA sequence: TGCGCCAGCAGCGGCAAAGAGCGGAACTATGGCTACACCTTC. Translating gives CASSGKERNYGYTF.

The sample holds one count of this clone. The chain combines TRBV7-8 with TRBJ2-1, with D tentatively TRBD1 (6 bases). With 5 bases removed from V and 4 bases from J, the gap between germline ends came to 18 bases. This CDR3 contains 16 residues. Germline V gene sequence: CDR1 SGHVS, CDR2 FQNEAQ. CDR3 sequence (DNA): TGTGCCAGCAGCGCCTACAGGGACCAGACGTACAATGAGCAGTTCTTC. Encoded protein: CASSAYRDQTYNEQFF.

This chain joins TRBV4-3 and TRBJ1-1, with 8 bases identical to TRBD1. Looked up from germline, CDR1 is LGHNA and CDR2 is YSLEER. The CDR3 has 13 amino acids. V shed 8 bases and J 1 base; nucleotides not matched to a gene: 3. The CDR3 loop reads CASGDRGNTEAFF. The CDR3 DNA reads TGCGCCAGCGGCGACAGGGGGAACACTGAAGCTTTCTTT.

The chain recombines TRBV6-1 with TRBJ2-7; weak D call: TRBD1 (5 bases). CDR3 length: 14 residues. CDR1 is MNHNS, CDR2 SASEGT, per germline. V was cut by 7 bases and J by 1 base, with 14 bases left in between. For the CDR3, the DNA is TGTGCCAGCATTGTGGACAATTTATCCTACGAGCAGTACTTC. Protein: CASIVDNLSYEQYF.

The J gene is TRBJ2-7, the V gene TRBV10-3, with D hard to call. The germline CDR1 and CDR2 sequences are ENHRY and SYGVKD. V gave up 7 bases and J gave up 3 bases, with 7 bases separating them. The CDR3 has 11 residues. CDR3: CAITGFYEQYF. CDR3 nucleotides: TGTGCCATCACCGGTTTCTACGAGCAGTACTTC.

The rearrangement links TRBV5-1 to TRBJ2-1, with TRBD2 matching 7 bases. This CDR3 has 13 residues. The V gene's germline CDR1 is SGHRS and CDR2 YFSETQ. V lost 4 bases and J lost 9; bases outside the gene matches: 7. The CDR3 region has the DNA TGCGCCAGCAGCCCTAGACTAGCCACTGAGCAGTTCTTC. It yields the protein CASSPRLATEQFF.

This sequence joins TRBV6-6 and TRBJ2-7; D is uncertain. The CDR3 is 14 amino acids. Trimming removed 0 bases at V and 2 bases at J, with 8 bases between. From germline, CDR1 is MNHNY and CDR2 SVGAGI (reference sequence). CDR3 coding DNA: TGTGCCAGCAGTTACTCGTGGGTGGCCTACGAGCAGTACTTC. It codes for CASSYSWVAYEQYF.

The rearrangement joins TRBV5-4 to TRBJ2-7; no firm D call. This CDR3 spans 13 amino acids. Trimming took off 1 base at V and 2 bases at J, with 7 bases between the two ends. The germline CDR1 and CDR2 sequences are SGHNT and YYREEE (reference sequence). The CDR3 spells CASSLMRPYEQYF. CDR3 coding DNA: TGTGCCAGCAGCTTGATGAGGCCCTACGAGCAGTACTTC. The full variable domain, its missing parts supplied by reference TRBV5-4 and TRBJ2-7, is ETGVTQSPTHLIKTRGQQVTLRCSSQSGHNTVSWYQQALGQGPQFIFQYYREEENGRGNFPPRFSGLQFPNYSSELNVNALELDDSALYLCASSLMRPYEQYFGPGTRLTVT.

V and J are TRBV11-3 and TRBJ2-3, with unresolved D. Germline loops: CDR1 SGHNT, CDR2 YENEEA. The CDR3 covers 13 residues. V was trimmed by 2 bases and J by 0 bases, leaving 3 bases between them. DNA for the CDR3: TGTGCCAGCAGCTTAAGCAGCACAGATACGCAGTATTTT. It codes for CASSLSSTDTQYF. The variable domain in full, with the rest retrieved from reference TRBV11-3 and TRBJ2-3, is EAGVVQSPRYKIIEKKQPVAFWCNPISGHNTLYWYLQNLGQGPELLIRYENEEAVDDSQLPKDRFSAERLKGVDSTLKIQPAELGDSAVYLCASSLSSTDTQYFGPGTRLTVL.

The genes are TRBV4-1 and TRBJ1-2; D ambiguous. Per germline, CDR1 MGHRA and CDR2 YSYEKL. V was clipped by 4 bases and J by 8 bases, with 14 bases between them. The CDR3 extends over 13 amino acids. The CDR3 sequence is CASSPFRPGGYTF. The CDR3 DNA reads as TGCGCCAGCAGCCCGTTCCGGCCTGGGGGCTACACCTTC.

The chain links TRBV11-2 to TRBJ2-3, with 10 bases identical to TRBD2. Germline V gene sequence: CDR1 SGHAT, CDR2 FQNNGV. Unmatched junction bases numbered 8, after V lost 5 bases and J lost 3 bases. The CDR3 runs to 16 residues. CDR3 loop: CASSPGLAAPTDTQYF. The CDR3 coding sequence is TGTGCCAGCAGCCCCGGACTAGCGGCGCCGACAGATACGCAGTATTTT. Full variable domain (remainder filled in from reference TRBV11-2 and TRBJ2-3): EAGVAQSPRYKIIEKRQSVAFWCNPISGHATLYWYQQILGQGPKLLIQFQNNGVVDDSQLPKDRFSAERLKGVDSTLKIQPAKLEDSAVYLCASSPGLAAPTDTQYFGPGTRLTVL.

This clone came up once. This rearrangement joins TRBV2 to TRBJ2-3; 7 bases align to TRBD2. Germline V lookup: CDR1 SNHLY, CDR2 FYNNEI. There are 17 residues in the CDR3. The V and J ends lost 10 bases and 4 bases, in that order; junction bases with no gene match: 20. This CDR3 reads CANARTPGRAPPDTQYF. Here the CDR3 DNA reads TGTGCCAATGCACGTACCCCGGGGAGGGCCCCTCCAGATACGCAGTATTTT.